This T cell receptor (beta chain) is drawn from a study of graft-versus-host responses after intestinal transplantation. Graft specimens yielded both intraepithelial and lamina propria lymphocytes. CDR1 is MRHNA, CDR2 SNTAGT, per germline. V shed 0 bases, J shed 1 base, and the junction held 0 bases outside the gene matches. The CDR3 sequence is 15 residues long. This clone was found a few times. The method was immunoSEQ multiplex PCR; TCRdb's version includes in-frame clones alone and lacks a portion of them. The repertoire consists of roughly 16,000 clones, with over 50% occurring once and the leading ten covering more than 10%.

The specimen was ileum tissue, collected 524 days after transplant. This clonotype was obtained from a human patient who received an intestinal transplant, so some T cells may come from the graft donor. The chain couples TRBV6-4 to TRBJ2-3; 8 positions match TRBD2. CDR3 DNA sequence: TGTGCCAGCAGTGACTCGCGGGGGGGCACAGATACGCAGTATTTT. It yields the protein CASSDSRGGTDTQYF.